The clone carrying this TCR beta chain was seen only a few times. First-strand cDNA relied on TRAV- and TRBV-specific primers spanning alpha and beta chains. With a constant-region primer and a V-primer adapter, TCRs were subjected to roughly 20 PCR cycles of amplification. TCRdb reanalysed the reads using MiXCR and keeps one entry per CDR3 protein. The sample records roughly 38,000 distinct CDR3 sequences, roughly 20% being singletons. Noted time point: after trial treatment. As for treatment: LDRT plus nivolumab, ipilimumab, low-dose cyclophosphamide and aspirin (RACIN trial). The data stem from a study of low-dose radiotherapy and immunotherapy resistance in tumors. Sequences were derived from PBMCs, sampled after low-dose radiotherapy plus immunotherapy. This receptor was obtained from a female donor with ovarian cancer.

CDR3 region: CSARDQGPNTGELFF. The CDR3, as DNA: TGCAGTGCTAGAGATCAAGGACCAAACACCGGGGAGCTGTTTTTT. This rearrangement joins TRBV20-1 to TRBJ2-2; no reliable D call. V lost 0 bases, J lost 2 bases, and 10 bases lay in between. Germline V gene data show CDR1 as DFQATT and CDR2 as SNEGSKA (reference sequence). The CDR3 is 15 residues long.